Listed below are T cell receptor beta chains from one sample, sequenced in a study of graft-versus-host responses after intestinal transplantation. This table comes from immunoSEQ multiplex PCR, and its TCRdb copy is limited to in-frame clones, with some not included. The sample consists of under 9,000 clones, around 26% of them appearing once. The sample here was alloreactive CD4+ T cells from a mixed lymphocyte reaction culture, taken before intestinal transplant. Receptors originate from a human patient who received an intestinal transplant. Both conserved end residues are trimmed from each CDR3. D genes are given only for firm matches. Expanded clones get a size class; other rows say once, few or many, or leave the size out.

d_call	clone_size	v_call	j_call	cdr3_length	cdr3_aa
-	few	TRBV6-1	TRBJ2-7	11	ASSLGRSYEQY
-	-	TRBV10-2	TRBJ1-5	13	ASSDWVGNNQPQH
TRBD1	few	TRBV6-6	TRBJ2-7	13	ASSYTGTGGYEQY
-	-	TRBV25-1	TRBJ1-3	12	ASSAAGSGNTIY
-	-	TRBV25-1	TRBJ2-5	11	ASSRDIQETQY
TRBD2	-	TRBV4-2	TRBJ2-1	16	ASSQPGTSEGLTDEQF
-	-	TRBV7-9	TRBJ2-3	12	ASSLKQVADTQY
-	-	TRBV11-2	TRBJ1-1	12	ASSLVSSFTEAF
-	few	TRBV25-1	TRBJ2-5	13	ASSEGVLAQETQY
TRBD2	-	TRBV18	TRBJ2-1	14	ASSPGLADLFDEQF
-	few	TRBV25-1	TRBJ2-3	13	ASSERGGYTDTQY
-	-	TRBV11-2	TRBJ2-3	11	ASSKIVGAVLG
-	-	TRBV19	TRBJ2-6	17	ASSRGPVGGSSGANVLT
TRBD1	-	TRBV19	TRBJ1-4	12	ASSIQGADEKLF
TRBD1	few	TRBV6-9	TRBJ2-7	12	ASSRAGGFYEQY
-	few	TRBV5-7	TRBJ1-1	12	ASSFLGVNTEAF
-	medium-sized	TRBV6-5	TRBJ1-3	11	ASSRGPGNTIY
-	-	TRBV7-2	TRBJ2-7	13	ASSPTFNLPYEQY
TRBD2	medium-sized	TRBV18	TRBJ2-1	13	ASSLASGRAYEQF
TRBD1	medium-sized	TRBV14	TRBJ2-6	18	ASSQALGQADHLGANVLT
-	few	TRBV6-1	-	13	ASRRGSGADYEQY
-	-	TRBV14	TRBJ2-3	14	ASSRLSGLLTDTQY
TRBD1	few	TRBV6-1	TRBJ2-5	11	ASRFRGRETQY
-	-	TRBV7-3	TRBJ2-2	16	ASSLLLGQSANTGELF
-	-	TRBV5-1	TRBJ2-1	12	ASSWGGALNEQF
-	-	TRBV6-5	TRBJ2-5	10	ASSYSDTGPY
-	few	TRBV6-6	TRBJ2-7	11	ASSYTPSYEQY
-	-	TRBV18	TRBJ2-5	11	ASSPMNQETQY
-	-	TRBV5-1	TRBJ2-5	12	ASSLGVGCETQY
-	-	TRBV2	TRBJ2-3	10	ASSVSGYTQY
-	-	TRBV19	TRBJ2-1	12	ASSIGENYNEQF
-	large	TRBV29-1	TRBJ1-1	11	SARWVENTEAF
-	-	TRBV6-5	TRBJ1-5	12	ASSPGQLHQPQH
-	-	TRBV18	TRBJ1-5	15	ASSPFGQTFSNQPQH
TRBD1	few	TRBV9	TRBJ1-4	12	ASSRTGVNEKLF
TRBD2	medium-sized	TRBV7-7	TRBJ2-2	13	ASSPTSGGKGELF
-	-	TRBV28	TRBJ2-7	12	ASSSPGHLYEQY
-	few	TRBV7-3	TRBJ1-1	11	ASSFTQGTEAF
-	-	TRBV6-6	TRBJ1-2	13	ASSYAGLANYGYT
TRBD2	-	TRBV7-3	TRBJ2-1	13	ASSLTYGTGGEQF
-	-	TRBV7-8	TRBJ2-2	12	ASSLGFPTGELF
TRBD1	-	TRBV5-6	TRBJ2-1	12	ASSLTGVYNEQF
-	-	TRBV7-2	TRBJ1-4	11	ASSSYPPGGLF
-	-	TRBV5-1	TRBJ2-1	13	ASSFGAATYNEQF
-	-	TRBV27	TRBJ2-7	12	ASSLRGPQDEQY
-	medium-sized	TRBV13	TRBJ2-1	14	ASSPPKGLVRNEQF
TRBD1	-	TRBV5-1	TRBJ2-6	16	ASSTVQGLSSGANVLT
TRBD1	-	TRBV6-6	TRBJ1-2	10	ASTGAPYGYT
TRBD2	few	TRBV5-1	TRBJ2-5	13	ASSRGGRSQETQY
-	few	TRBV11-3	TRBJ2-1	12	ASSPRTTYNEQF
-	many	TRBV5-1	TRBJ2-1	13	ASSLGGLGYSEQF
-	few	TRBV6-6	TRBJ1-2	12	ASSRTAKNYGYT
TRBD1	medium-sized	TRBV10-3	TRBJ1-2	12	ATGQDLSNYGYT
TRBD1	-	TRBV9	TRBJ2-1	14	ASSVVGTDSYNEQF
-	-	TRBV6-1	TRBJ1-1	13	ASRAGSQLNTEAF
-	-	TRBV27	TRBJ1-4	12	ASSSQALGEKLF
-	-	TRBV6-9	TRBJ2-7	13	ASSYPSTGFGEQY
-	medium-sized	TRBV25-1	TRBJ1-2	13	ASTPRTGNFYGYT
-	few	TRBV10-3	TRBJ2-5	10	AISGGPETQY
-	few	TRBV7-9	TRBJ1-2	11	ASSSGLTYGYT